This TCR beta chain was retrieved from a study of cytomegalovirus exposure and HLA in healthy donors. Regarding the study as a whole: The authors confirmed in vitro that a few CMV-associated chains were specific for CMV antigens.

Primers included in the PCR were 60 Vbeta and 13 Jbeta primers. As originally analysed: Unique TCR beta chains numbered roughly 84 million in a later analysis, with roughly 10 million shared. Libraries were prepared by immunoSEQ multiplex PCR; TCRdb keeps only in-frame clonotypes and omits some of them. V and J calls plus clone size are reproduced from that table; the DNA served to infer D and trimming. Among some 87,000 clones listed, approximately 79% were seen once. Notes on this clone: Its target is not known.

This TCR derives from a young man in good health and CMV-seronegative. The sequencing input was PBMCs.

In nucleotides, the CDR3 is TGTGCCAGTAGTATAGCCGGGACAGGGTTTCAAGAGACCCAGTACTTC. Translating gives CASSIAGTGFQETQYF. V usage is TRBV19 and J usage is TRBJ2-5; 9 bases map to TRBD1. This CDR3 has 16 amino acids. V shed 1 base, J shed 2 bases, and the junction held 5 bases outside the gene matches. Germline assignment: CDR1 LNHDA and CDR2 SQIVND (reference sequence).